Listed below are T cell receptor beta chains from one sample, sequenced in a study of memory CD4+ T cells and cytomegalovirus serostatus. Sequencing used immunoSEQ multiplex PCR; TCRdb keeps in-frame clones, though not all of them. The data contain about 41,000 clones, 60% to 85% of them seen just once; the ten biggest clones take up about 6%. The sequencing input was memory CD4+ T cells from blood. These receptors originate from an adult in good health and CMV-seronegative. The CDR3 runs from the conserved cysteine through the conserved F or W. Each record gives: J gene, D gene, V gene, clone size, CDR3 protein, CDR3 DNA. D genes are given only for firm matches. Where a row states a size, it is once, few, many or the class of an expanded clone; other rows omit it.

>TRBJ2-7|.|TRBV29-1|.
CSGGLAHEQYF
TGCAGCGGTGGTTTGGCTCACGAGCAGTACTTC
>TRBJ2-1|.|TRBV9|.
CASGGPNTNEQFF
TGTGCCAGCGGGGGACCTAACACCAATGAGCAGTTCTTC
>TRBJ2-3|TRBD1|TRBV14|.
CASSQQTGGTDTQYF
TGTGCCAGCAGCCAACAGACAGGGGGCACAGATACGCAGTATTTT
>TRBJ1-4|.|TRBV7-9|.
CASSLRREKLFF
TGTGCCAGCAGCTTACGTCGTGAAAAACTGTTTTTT
>TRBJ2-2|TRBD2|TRBV28|.
CASSYFGTSGSGLFGELFF
TGTGCCAGCAGTTACTTCGGGACTAGCGGGAGCGGGTTATTCGGGGAGCTGTTTTTT
>TRBJ2-5|.|TRBV19|once
CASSTGAGIETQYF
TGTGCCAGTAGTACTGGGGCAGGGATTGAGACCCAGTACTTC
>TRBJ2-3|.|TRBV7-3|.
CASSLVARTDTQYF
TGTGCCAGCAGCTTGGTGGCGCGCACAGATACGCAGTATTTT
>TRBJ2-7|.|TRBV6-6|.
CASSWGVSYEQYF
TGTGCCAGCAGTTGGGGGGTCTCCTACGAGCAGTACTTC
>TRBJ2-2|TRBD2|TRBV4-3|.
CASSQGLAGAGELFF
TGCGCCAGCAGCCAAGGTCTAGCGGGAGCCGGGGAGCTGTTTTTT
>TRBJ2-5|.|TRBV2|.
CASSQQTAGETQYF
TGTGCCAGCAGTCAGCAGACAGCGGGAGAGACCCAGTACTTC
>TRBJ2-5|.|TRBV6-5|.
CASSHTGTKETQYF
TGTGCCAGCAGCCACACCGGGACGAAAGAGACCCAGTACTTC
>TRBJ1-1|TRBD1|TRBV2|.
CASDAVTTGSAFF
TGTGCCAGCGATGCTGTGACGACAGGGTCGGCTTTCTTT
>TRBJ2-2|.|TRBV30|.
CAWSPGVNTGELFF
TGTGCCTGGAGTCCCGGGGTCAACACCGGGGAGCTGTTTTTT
>TRBJ2-3|TRBD2|TRBV27|.
CASSFPSGRDLPGTQYF
TGTGCCAGCAGTTTCCCTAGCGGGAGGGATCTACCGGGTACGCAGTATTTT
>TRBJ2-1|.|TRBV18|.
CASSPANEQFF
TGTGCCAGCTCACCGGCGAATGAGCAGTTCTTC
>TRBJ1-2|.|TRBV19|few
CASSASGGYTF
TGTGCCAGTAGCGCCTCGGGAGGCTACACCTTC
>TRBJ2-1|.|TRBV7-7|.
CASSSQTGSYNEQFF
TGTGCTAGCAGCTCCCAGACGGGGTCCTACAATGAGCAGTTCTTC
>TRBJ2-3|.|TRBV11-1|.
CASSLAPGGGAPDTQYF
TGTGCCAGCAGCTTAGCCCCCGGTGGGGGGGCCCCAGATACGCAGTATTTT